This T cell receptor (beta chain) was sequenced in a study of T cells in Graves' hyperthyroidism and ophthalmopathy. Study-wide findings and caveats: The majority of expanded thyroid clonotypes above 0.001 also appeared in blood.

Uncontrolled infection, other autoimmune disease, pregnancy or lactation disqualified patients from enrolment. Trimming took off 4 bases at V and 0 bases at J, with 10 bases between the two ends. Germline CDR1 and CDR2: PRHDT and FYEKMQ (reference sequence). The length of the CDR3 is 15 residues. Worth noting for this clonotype: Its antigen is still unknown.

Amplified TCR beta CDR3 regions derived from RNA transcripts. When the TCR CDR3 underwent first-round RT-PCR, the HTBI primer set was used. From the multiplex PCR reads, TCRdb called clonotypes with MiXCR, one entry per CDR3 protein. Of around 500,000 distinct CDR3 sequences listed, 14% were seen once; the top ten hold approximately 15%. The receptor comes from a woman between 40 and 55 years old with Graves' hyperthyroidism. The V call is TRBV13, the J call TRBJ2-4, with D possibly TRBD2 on 6 matching bases. Sequencing used blood. The DNA for the CDR3 is TGTGCCAGCAGCTACCGAGCGGGAGCCAAAAACATTCAGTACTTC. Protein: CASSYRAGAKNIQYF.